Below, 2 T cell receptor beta chains from the same sample are listed, as sequenced in a study of cytomegalovirus exposure and HLA in healthy donors. Primers included in the PCR were 60 Vbeta and 13 Jbeta primers. The assay was immunoSEQ multiplex PCR, and TCRdb's table has in-frame clones only and misses some. The sample carries under 200,000 clones, over 70% recorded once. Sequenced material: PBMCs. These receptors came from a man aged 40-50 years in good health and CMV-seropositive.

This clone was observed once. J is TRBJ2-5 and V is TRBV10-3, with 7 positions matching TRBD2. Germline V CDR1 and CDR2: ENHRY, SYGVKD. The J segment lost 4 bases and the V segment lost 4 bases, leaving 3 bases of the junction unmatched. The CDR3 contains 13 residues. CDR3 region: CAISGEGGETQYF. The CDR3 DNA reads as TGTGCCATCAGTGGGGAGGGCGGAGAGACCCAGTACTTC.

This chain uses TRBV2 with TRBJ1-2; tentatively, D is TRBD1 (6 bases). The CDR3 has 13 amino acids. Germline V gene data show CDR1 as SNHLY and CDR2 as FYNNEI. The V gene lost 3 bases and the J gene lost 5 bases, with 10 bases spanning the gap. This chain's CDR3 is CASSEIRGYGYTF. The CDR3 coding sequence is TGTGCCAGCAGTGAGATCAGGGGTTATGGCTACACCTTC.